The clone carrying this T cell receptor (beta chain) came up many times. Time point reported: newly diagnosed GD, antithyroid drugs for less than 3 months. Researchers made the TCR library from RNA that was extracted from PBMCs. Peripheral blood, about 8.8 milliliters of it, was drawn into EDTA tubes. This sample is part of a study of regulatory T cells in long-lasting Graves disease. Both iRepertoire HTBI primers and Arm-PCR of CDR3 regions were used to build the TCR beta libraries. TCRdb re-called the multiplex PCR reads through MiXCR, storing one row per CDR3 protein. In the table there are 200,000 to 250,000 distinct CDR3 sequences, around 18% of which are singletons. Germline loops: CDR1 MNHEY, CDR2 SMNVEV (reference sequence). Trimming took 0 bases from V and 16 from J, leaving 13 bases between them. CDR3 length: 13 amino acids.

This receptor was identified in a female donor with Graves disease. This chain connects TRBV27 to TRBJ1-6, with D perhaps matching TRBD1 (6 bases). The specimen comprised peripheral blood mononuclear cells (PBMCs), sampled at new diagnosis, from a patient treated with antithyroid drugs. DNA for the CDR3: TGTGCCAGCAGTTTATCGGGACAAGGAACTCTCCACTTT. As protein: CASSLSGQGTLHF.